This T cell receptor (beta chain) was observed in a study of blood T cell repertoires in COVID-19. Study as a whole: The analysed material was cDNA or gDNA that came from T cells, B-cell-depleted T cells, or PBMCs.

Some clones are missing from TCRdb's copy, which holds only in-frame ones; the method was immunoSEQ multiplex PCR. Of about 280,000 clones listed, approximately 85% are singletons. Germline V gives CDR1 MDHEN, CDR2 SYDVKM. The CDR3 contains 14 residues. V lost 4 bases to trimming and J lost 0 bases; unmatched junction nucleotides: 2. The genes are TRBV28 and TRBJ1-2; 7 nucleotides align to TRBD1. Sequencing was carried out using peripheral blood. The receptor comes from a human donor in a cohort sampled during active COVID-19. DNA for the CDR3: TGTGCCAGCAGTTCCGGGACAGCTAACTATGGCTACACCTTC. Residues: CASSSGTANYGYTF.